This T cell receptor beta chain stems from a study of blood T cell repertoires in COVID-19. The CDR3 totals 14 residues. Unmatched junction bases numbered 7, after V lost 6 bases and J lost 5 bases. The germline V gene encodes CDR1 SQVTM and CDR2 ANQGSEA. Assay: immunoSEQ multiplex PCR; the TCRdb copy retains only in-frame clones and omits some. The table records roughly 50,000 clones, about 85% of them present only once. This sequence originates from a woman aged 60-75 years with acute or convalescent COVID-19. Sequenced material: peripheral blood. The rearrangement uses TRBV29-1 and TRBJ2-7; 13 nucleotides match TRBD2. The CDR3 nucleotides read TGCAGCGTGTGGACTAGCGGGAGCATCGACGAGCAGTACTTC. It specifies CSVWTSGSIDEQYF.